This T cell receptor (beta chain) was sequenced during a study of shared clonotypes between healthy human individuals. Produced via immunoSEQ multiplex PCR; TCRdb's table is partial and in-frame only. The data contain fewer than 850,000 clones, 90% of them seen just once; the ten biggest clones take up 30% to 40%. General study results and limits: The authors sampled blood alone, and tissue repertoires likely differ. Large depth notwithstanding, sorted-subset sequencing proved incomplete by rarefaction.

To make CD8 memory, CD45RO+ cells were put together with CCR7-negative CD45RA+ TemRA cells. Concerning this clone itself: Antigen: not known.

This CDR3 is 13 amino acids long. Trimming removed 4 bases at V and 4 bases at J, with 11 bases between. Germline CDR1 and CDR2: MNHEY and SMNVEV (reference sequence). The V call is TRBV27, the J call TRBJ2-7, with D possibly called TRBD1 or TRBD2 (5 bases each). The clonotype comes from a man aged 18 to 35 in good health. Some clones in this sample may be carry-over from other donors' samples. The specimen sequenced was memory CD8+ T cells from PBMCs. The subset denotes: CD45RO+ cells pooled with CCR7-negative TemRA cells. The CDR3 protein is CASSWGSKYEQYF. Written as DNA, the CDR3 is TGTGCCAGCAGTTGGGGGTCTAAATACGAGCAGTACTTC.